The 14 T cell receptor beta chains in this list originate from one sample, sequenced in a study of CD8 T cells in ankylosing spondylitis. TCRdb reanalysed the 5' RACE reads using MiXCR and keeps one entry per CDR3 protein. The table shows about 400,000 distinct CDR3 sequences, with around 20% occurring only once. Sequencing input: blood, either unsorted or a sorted T cell fraction (not recorded which). These receptors were taken from a male donor with ankylosing spondylitis or in good health (not recorded which).

This clonotype was observed a handful of times. The V call is TRBV11-2, the J call TRBJ2-3; weak D call: TRBD2 (7 bases). Per germline, CDR1 SGHAT and CDR2 FQNNGV. This CDR3 comprises 15 residues. The ends were cut back, 3 bases at V and 4 bases at J, with 14 bases in the middle. CDR3 region: CASSLGGLSADTQYF. For the CDR3, the DNA is TGTGCCAGCAGCTTGGGGGGGCTATCGGCAGATACGCAGTATTTT.

This clonotype has just a few counts. The J gene is TRBJ1-2, the V gene TRBV7-2; unclear D gene. The ends were cut back, 5 bases at V and 3 bases at J, with 13 bases in the middle. The CDR3 extends over 14 amino acids. CDR1 is SGHTA and CDR2 is FQGNSA in the germline V gene. The CDR3 region is CASSPEEGHYGYTF. CDR3 DNA: TGTGCCAGCAGCCCAGAAGAGGGCCACTATGGCTACACCTTC.

CDR3: CASSVGVGNYNEQFF. The CDR3 DNA reads as TGCGCCAGCAGTGTAGGCGTGGGTAACTACAATGAGCAGTTCTTC. The rearrangement links TRBV10-2 to TRBJ2-1; no definite D call. V was shortened by 4 bases and J by 3 bases, with 13 bases between the two germline ends. The germline gives CDR1 WSHSY, CDR2 SAAADI. The CDR3 covers 15 residues.

This clonotype appeared a few times. In DNA, the CDR3 is TGCAGCGTTGAAGGGCGATTCTATGGCTACACCTTC. Translation gives CSVEGRFYGYTF. The V gene is TRBV29-1, the J gene TRBJ1-2; D not resolved. This CDR3 spans 12 amino acids. Germline lookup yields CDR1 SQVTM and CDR2 ANQGSEA. Trimming left V 1 base short and J 4 bases short, with 7 bases between.

The chain joins TRBV3-1 to TRBJ1-3, with TRBD1 identical over 9 bases. The CDR3 has 16 residues. V lost 0 bases to trimming and J lost 4 bases; unmatched junction nucleotides: 4. Germline values: CDR1 LGHDT, CDR2 YNNKEL (reference sequence). CDR3 loop: CASSQELGTGGNTIYF. The CDR3 DNA sequence: TGTGCCAGCAGCCAAGAACTTGGGACAGGGGGAAACACCATATATTTT.

This clonotype has a handful of counts. The V and J genes are TRBV19 and TRBJ2-2; D possibly uses TRBD1 or TRBD2 (5 bases each). Between the trimmed V and J ends, which lost 3 bases and 10 bases, there was a span of 12 bases. This CDR3 spans 13 amino acids. Germline V gene lookup returns CDR1 LNHDA and CDR2 SQIVND (reference sequence). CDR3 region: CASSIGTPPELFF. The CDR3 coding sequence is TGTGCCAGTAGTATCGGGACGCCCCCGGAGCTGTTTTTT.

This clonotype was seen ten or more times. The V and J genes are TRBV24-1 and TRBJ2-1, with D uncertain. Trimming shortened V by 7 bases and J by 8 bases, and 14 bases separated the two germline ends. The germline V gene has CDR1 KGHDR and CDR2 SFDVKD. The CDR3 has 13 amino acids. CDR3 residues: CATSRGKWDEQFF. The CDR3 coding sequence is TGTGCCACCAGCCGAGGTAAATGGGATGAGCAGTTCTTC.

Ten or more counts support this clonotype. The chain joins TRBV12-3 or TRBV12-4 to TRBJ2-7, with D tentatively TRBD1 or TRBD2 (5 bases each). V dropped 5 bases and J dropped 1 base, with 12 bases sitting between them. The CDR3 has 14 amino acids. The CDR3 is CASSPRDRSYEQYF. In DNA form, the CDR3 reads TGTGCCAGCAGTCCCCGGGACCGATCCTACGAGCAGTACTTC.

The chain joins TRBV29-1 to TRBJ2-7; D may be TRBD1 or TRBD2 (5 bases each). In germline, CDR1 is SQVTM, CDR2 ANQGSEA. The ends were cut back, 1 base at V and 6 bases at J, with 19 bases in the middle. This CDR3 spans 15 amino acids. In DNA, the CDR3 is TGCAGCGTTGAAGGGGGACCGTCGCCGGAGTTCGAGCAGTACTTC. Amino acid sequence: CSVEGGPSPEFEQYF.

This clonotype was counted only a few times. The chain combines TRBV4-1 with TRBJ2-2; weak D call: TRBD1 (6 bases). V lost 0 bases to trimming and J lost 4 bases, with 9 bases between them. The CDR3 is 15 amino acids. Germline V gives CDR1 MGHRA, CDR2 YSYEKL. The CDR3 DNA sequence: TGCGCCAGCAGCCAAGATCCAGGGGTCACCGGGGAGCTGTTTTTT. It yields the protein CASSQDPGVTGELFF.

The chain carries TRBV7-8 and TRBJ2-7; D perhaps matches TRBD1 (5 bases). This CDR3 has 12 residues. Germline values: CDR1 SGHVS, CDR2 FQNEAQ. Trimming removed 4 bases at V and 6 bases at J, with 10 bases between. CDR3 sequence: CASSSSGSEQYF. As DNA, the CDR3 is TGTGCCAGCAGCTCTTCAGGGTCCGAGCAGTACTTC.

This clonotype has only a few counts. This sequence joins TRBV28 and TRBJ2-1; the match to TRBD2 covers 8 bases. V lost 6 bases, J lost 8 bases, and 15 bases stayed unmatched. Germline V CDR1 and CDR2: MDHEN, SYDVKM. CDR3 size: 16 residues. The CDR3 sequence: CASSPFRAGGAYEQFF. The CDR3 bases are TGTGCCAGCAGCCCCTTCCGGGCCGGGGGGGCTTATGAGCAGTTCTTC. The full variable domain, with the rest looked up from reference TRBV28 and TRBJ2-1, is DVKVTQSSRYLVKRTGEKVFLECVQDMDHENMFWYRQDPGLGLRLIYFSYDVKMKEKGDIPEGYSVSREKKERFSLILESASTNQTSMYLCASSPFRAGGAYEQFFGPGTRLTVL.

The sample holds a few counts of this clonotype. The gene calls are TRBV9 and TRBJ1-4; 9 nucleotides align to TRBD1. This CDR3 region has 15 residues. The germline V gene encodes CDR1 SGDLS and CDR2 YYNGEE. Trimming removed 4 bases from V and 8 bases from J; junction bases left unmatched: 9. The CDR3 loop is CASSTRQGGAEKLFF. The CDR3 nucleotides are TGTGCCAGCAGCACGAGACAGGGGGGAGCGGAAAAACTGTTTTTT.

This clonotype was recorded only once. The chain employs TRBV6-1 and TRBJ2-7, with TRBD1 matching over 9 bases. In germline, CDR1 is MNHNS, CDR2 SASEGT. The CDR3 extends over 15 amino acids. The V gene end was trimmed by 6 bases and the J gene end by 3 bases; junction bases not matched to a gene: 9. The CDR3: CASSEPGQGFYEQYF. The CDR3 nucleotides read TGTGCCAGCAGCGAACCGGGACAGGGTTTCTACGAGCAGTACTTC.